These 5 T cell receptor beta chains originate from one sample sequenced in a study of blood T cell repertoires in COVID-19. Libraries were prepared by immunoSEQ multiplex PCR; TCRdb keeps only in-frame clonotypes and omits some of them. The sample has approximately 260,000 clones, 75% to 95% seen once; the top ten hold 1.5% to 2%. The sequenced material came from PBMCs or T cells enriched from blood (not recorded which). These receptors came from a woman younger than 30 who had recovered from COVID-19.

The genes are TRBV7-2 and TRBJ1-1, with D uncertain. Trimming shortened V by 5 bases and J by 11 bases, and 21 bases separated the two germline ends. The germline V gene encodes CDR1 SGHTA and CDR2 FQGNSA. The CDR3 is 14 residues long. The CDR3 sequence: CASSPQSSTLRAFF. CDR3 nucleotide sequence: TGTGCCAGCAGCCCCCAATCCTCTACACTGAGGGCTTTCTTT.

Notes on this clone: The junction does not match germline at one end; this may be a read error. The gene calls are TRBV14 and TRBJ1-1; 7 bases fit TRBD1. The CDR3 is made up of 12 amino acids. CDR1 is SGHDN and CDR2 is FVKESK in the germline V gene. This chain's CDR3 is CASSQAGQIFLF. CDR3 bases: TGTGCCAGCAGCCAAGCGGGACAGATTTTTCTCTTT.

CDR3 nucleotides: TGTGCCAGCAGCCCGGGGGGGGGTGGCTACACCTTC. Residues: CASSPGGGGYTF. V is TRBV9 and J is TRBJ1-2; TRBD1 is a possible D gene (5 bases). Germline V CDR1 and CDR2: SGDLS, YYNGEE. The CDR3 spans 12 residues. Trimming stripped 4 bases from V and 7 bases from J, with 11 bases between.

This chain links TRBV7-2 with TRBJ1-1; 8 nucleotides line up with TRBD1. Trimming cost V 4 bases and J 3 bases; bases outside gene matches: 10. CDR3 size: 16 residues. From germline, CDR1 is SGHTA and CDR2 FQGNSA. The CDR3, as DNA: TGTGCCAGCAGCTCTACCGGACAGGGCGGTTACACTGAAGCTTTCTTT. Amino acid sequence: CASSSTGQGGYTEAFF. Filled out from reference TRBV7-2 and TRBJ1-1, the complete variable domain reads GAGVSQSPSNKVTEKGKDVELRCDPISGHTALYWYRQSLGQGLEFLIYFQGNSAPDKSGLPSDRFSAERTGGSVSTLTIQRTQQEDSAVYLCASSSTGQGGYTEAFFGQGTRLTVV.

This chain uses TRBV29-1 with TRBJ2-7; tentative D call: TRBD1 (5 bases). V was shortened by 6 bases and J by 1 base, with 19 bases between the two germline ends. Looked up from germline, CDR1 is SQVTM and CDR2 is ANQGSEA. There are 15 residues in the CDR3. In DNA, the CDR3 is TGCAGCGTCCTTAAGCTGGCAGGGCGTTCCTACGAGCAGTACTTC. This encodes CSVLKLAGRSYEQYF.